Listed here are 11 T cell receptor beta chains from one sample, sequenced in a study of OX40 agonist ivuxolimab in advanced cancers. Assay used: immunoSEQ multiplex PCR; TCRdb lists only in-frame clones, some missing. The sample lists tens of thousands of clones; about 89% were seen once. Sequencing was performed on CD4+ or CD8+ T cells sorted from blood, taken in a trial of the OX40 agonist ivuxolimab. The receptor source for this set is an adult with an advanced solid tumor such as melanoma, head and neck, liver or kidney cancer.

The J gene is TRBJ2-5, the V gene TRBV9, with D possibly called TRBD1 or TRBD2 (6 bases each). The germline V gene encodes CDR1 SGDLS and CDR2 YYNGEE. The CDR3 is 15 residues long. V lost 0 bases and J 2 bases, leaving 11 bases between the germline ends. This CDR3 reads CASSVGGTLQETQYF. In DNA form, the CDR3 reads TGTGCCAGCAGCGTAGGCGGGACATTACAAGAGACCCAGTACTTC.

In this sample, this clone turned up once. This CDR3 reads CASSQSGLLSYEQYF. CDR3 DNA sequence: TGTGCCAGCAGCCAGAGCGGCCTACTCTCCTACGAGCAGTACTTC. The gene calls are TRBV13 and TRBJ2-7; D might be TRBD2 (5 bases). CDR1 and CDR2 (germline): PRHDT, FYEKMQ (reference sequence). This CDR3 has 15 amino acids. V was cut by 5 bases and J by 0 bases, with 14 bases left in between. The complete variable domain, with remaining parts taken from reference TRBV13 and TRBJ2-7, reads AAGVIQSPRHLIKEKRETATLKCYPIPRHDTVYWYQQGPGQDPQFLISFYEKMQSDKGSIPDRFSAQQFSDYHSELNMSSLELGDSALYFCASSQSGLLSYEQYFGPGTRLTVT.

J is TRBJ2-7 and V is TRBV5-1; unclear D gene. Trimming removed 0 bases from V and 2 bases from J, with 6 bases in between. CDR3 length equals 13 residues. CDR1 SGHRS and CDR2 YFSETQ come from the germline V gene. The CDR3 protein is CASSLDRAYEQYF. The CDR3 DNA sequence: TGCGCCAGCAGCTTGGATAGGGCCTACGAGCAGTACTTC.

The V gene is TRBV28, the J gene TRBJ2-7; a possible D gene is TRBD2 (5 bases). Germline V CDR1 and CDR2: MDHEN, SYDVKM. V dropped 6 bases and J dropped 0 bases, with 15 bases sitting between them. CDR3 length: 15 residues. CDR3: CASRPSGAFSYEQYF. DNA for the CDR3: TGTGCCAGCAGACCAAGCGGAGCTTTCTCCTACGAGCAGTACTTC.

Only a few counts were recorded for this clone. V gene TRBV21-1 combines with J gene TRBJ2-7; the DNA was not used to check the table's D call, TRBD2. TRBV21-1 is a listed pseudogene. The CDR3 sequence is 14 residues long. CDR3 in DNA: TGTGCCAGCAGCTCAGCTGTGGCGGGGTGCGAGCAGTACTTC. It yields the protein CASSSAVAGCEQYF.

V is TRBV2 and J is TRBJ2-1; D is perhaps TRBD1 (7 bases). CDR3 length equals 13 residues. The V gene lost 6 bases and the J gene lost 4 bases, with 10 bases spanning the gap. CDR1 and CDR2 (germline): SNHLY, FYNNEI. The CDR3 loop reads CASSGGQYNEQFF. The CDR3 bases are TGTGCCAGCAGCGGGGGACAGTACAATGAGCAGTTCTTC.

V is TRBV6-6 and J is TRBJ2-7; TRBD1 matches 7 bases. Losses at the gene ends were 5 bases for V and 12 bases for J; bases not matched to a gene: 16. The CDR3 consists of 14 residues. Germline CDR1 and CDR2: MNHNY and SVGAGI (reference sequence). CDR3 bases: TGTGCCAGCAGTAATCGGGACAGACCCACTCGTCCGTACTTC. This translates into CASSNRDRPTRPYF.

The V gene is TRBV15, the J gene TRBJ2-1, with TRBD1 matching 9 bases. The CDR3 length is 15 residues. Germline loops: CDR1 LNHNV, CDR2 YYDKDF (reference sequence). Trimming took 5 bases from V and 2 from J; bases not matched to a gene: 4. CDR3 bases: TGTGCCACCAGCGGGCGACAGGGGGCCTACAATGAGCAGTTCTTC. It yields the protein CATSGRQGAYNEQFF.

This chain connects TRBV4-1 to TRBJ2-7; 12 nucleotides align to TRBD1. The CDR3 spans 15 residues. With 0 bases clipped from V and 7 bases from J, the junction kept 4 bases outside the gene matches. Germline-derived CDR1 and CDR2 are MGHRA and YSYEKL. The CDR3 reads CASSQERDRGLEQYF. In DNA, the CDR3 is TGCGCCAGCAGCCAAGAAAGGGACAGGGGGCTGGAGCAGTACTTC.

The chain uses TRBV25-1 and TRBJ1-2; 9 bases are a match to TRBD1. CDR3 length: 14 amino acids. Trimming at V came to 4 bases and at J to 7 bases, leaving 7 bases not matched to a gene. The germline CDR1 and CDR2 sequences are MGHDK and SYGVNS. The CDR3 here is CASSGPGQGLGYTF. DNA for the CDR3: TGTGCCAGCAGTGGGCCGGGACAGGGACTTGGCTACACCTTC.

The chain carries TRBV28 and TRBJ2-7, with D tentatively TRBD1 (6 bases). Germline V CDR1 and CDR2: MDHEN, SYDVKM. This CDR3 comprises 17 residues. Trimming removed 6 bases from V and 1 base from J, with 22 bases in between. The CDR3 reads CASSRNTGSWISYEQYF. CDR3 nucleotides: TGTGCCAGCAGCCGAAACACAGGGTCCTGGATATCCTACGAGCAGTACTTC.